This T cell receptor beta chain was obtained from a study of PD-1 blockade in classical Hodgkin lymphoma. Regarding the study as a whole: The origin of the repertoire differences remains undefined, with disease activity or prior therapy as possible causes. Compared with healthy donors, newly diagnosed patients reportedly showed lower baseline TCR diversity.

Generated by immunoSEQ multiplex PCR, the TCRdb table keeps only in-frame clones and is missing some. Here the sample spans 9,000 to 10,000 clones, approximately 90% being singletons. A remark on this clone: Antigen unknown.

Time point in this sample: newly diagnosed, previously untreated cHL patient sample. Thawed PBMCs were the source of CD8+ T cells, obtained through magnetic negative selection. Researchers used newly diagnosed, untreated classical Hodgkin lymphoma PBMCs for comparison. Germline loops: CDR1 MNHNS, CDR2 SASEGT. The CDR3 runs 14 residues. Trimming shortened V by 5 bases and J by 1 base, and 9 bases separated the two germline ends. V and J are TRBV6-1 and TRBJ2-1; D unclear. Sequenced material: CD8+ T cells from blood. This receptor was identified in a human donor with classical Hodgkin lymphoma. The CDR3 sequence is CASSIHLSYNEQFF. In DNA, the CDR3 is TGTGCCAGCAGTATACACCTATCCTACAATGAGCAGTTCTTC.